Following are 22 T cell receptor beta chains from one sample sequenced in a study of T cell responses to AZD1222 COVID-19 vaccine. The data were produced by immunoSEQ multiplex PCR, yet TCRdb's version contains in-frame clones alone and is incomplete. This sample has under 150,000 clones, with about 90% found just once. Sample: peripheral blood, taken on day 0 of AZD1222 vaccination. The source of these receptors is an adult in good health.

This clone was found once. J is TRBJ2-3 and V is TRBV27; TRBD1 agrees at 7 bases. CDR1 and CDR2 (germline): MNHEY, SMNVEV (reference sequence). The CDR3 extends over 14 amino acids. V dropped 6 bases and J dropped 4; count of bases not matched to a gene: 7. CDR3: CASRRQGFADTQYF. CDR3 sequence (DNA): TGTGCCAGCAGAAGACAGGGTTTCGCAGATACGCAGTATTTT.

The chain carries TRBV7-3 and TRBJ2-1; 8 bases are a match to TRBD2. CDR1 is SGHTA, CDR2 FQGTGA, per germline. The CDR3 has 16 amino acids. With 5 bases clipped from V and 7 bases from J, the junction kept 13 bases outside the gene matches. This CDR3 reads CASSEQAGTRGNEQFF. In DNA, the CDR3 is TGTGCCAGCAGCGAACAGGCCGGGACTAGAGGTAATGAGCAGTTCTTC.

The chain couples TRBV5-1 to TRBJ1-3; 8 positions agree with TRBD1. The CDR3 spans 17 residues. The V segment lost 0 bases and the J segment 2 bases; nucleotides outside the gene matches: 7. In germline, CDR1 is SGHRS, CDR2 YFSETQ. The CDR3: CASSLASPQGAGNTIYF. The CDR3 DNA follows: TGCGCCAGCAGCTTGGCCTCTCCACAGGGGGCTGGAAACACCATATATTTT. The whole variable domain, filled in from reference TRBV5-1 and TRBJ1-3, reads KAGVTQTPRYLIKTRGQQVTLSCSPISGHRSVSWYQQTPGQGLQFLFEYFSETQRNKGNFPGRFSGRQFSNSRSEMNVSTLELGDSALYLCASSLASPQGAGNTIYFGEGSWLTVV.

V gene TRBV3-1 (or the pseudogene TRBV3-2) combines with J gene TRBJ1-6; the D is unclear. With 2 bases removed from V and 7 bases from J, the gap between germline ends came to 9 bases. Germline V gene lookup returns CDR1 LGHDT and CDR2 YNNKEL (reference sequence). The CDR3 covers 14 residues. The CDR3 sequence: CASSQRQKNSPLHF. CDR3 bases: TGTGCCAGCAGCCAACGACAAAAAAATTCACCCCTCCACTTT.

The chain employs TRBV7-9 and TRBJ2-3, with TRBD1 identical over 9 bases. With V trimmed by 5 bases and J by 3 bases, 9 bases remained unmatched. The CDR3 is 16 residues long. In germline, CDR1 is SEHNR, CDR2 FQNEAQ (reference sequence). CDR3 in DNA: TGTGCCAGCAGCCTCTCGTTGGGACAGGGTACAGATACGCAGTATTTT. This encodes CASSLSLGQGTDTQYF.

This clone was picked up a small number of times. The V and J genes are TRBV5-4 and TRBJ2-6, with 9 bases that match TRBD2. Trimming removed 2 bases from V and 0 bases from J; junction bases left unmatched: 3. Germline V gene sequence: CDR1 SGHNT, CDR2 YYREEE (reference sequence). This CDR3 region has 17 residues. This chain's CDR3 is CASSLAGGSSGANVLTF. CDR3 nucleotide sequence: TGTGCCAGCAGCTTAGCGGGAGGCAGCTCTGGGGCCAACGTCCTGACTTTC.

This chain joins TRBV2 and TRBJ2-7; 14 bases match TRBD2. The V gene end was trimmed by 6 bases and the J gene end by 6 bases; junction bases not matched to a gene: 7. Germline V gene sequence: CDR1 SNHLY, CDR2 FYNNEI. The CDR3 sequence is 15 residues long. The CDR3, as DNA: TGTGCCAGCAGCCGGGGACTAGCGGGAGTCGGCGAGCAGTACTTC. Amino acid sequence: CASSRGLAGVGEQYF. Full variable domain (missing parts from reference TRBV2 and TRBJ2-7): EPEVTQTPSHQVTQMGQEVILRCVPISNHLYFYWYRQILGQKVEFLVSFYNNEISEKSEIFDDQFSVERPDGSNFTLKIRSTKLEDSAMYFCASSRGLAGVGEQYFGPGTRLTVT.

The genes are TRBV5-6 and TRBJ2-2; 7 bases are shared with TRBD2. CDR1 and CDR2 from the germline V gene are SGHDT and YYEEEE. Trimming removed 6 bases from V and 6 bases from J; junction bases left unmatched: 14. This CDR3 comprises 16 residues. CDR3 coding DNA: TGTGCCAGCACCCAGTACGGGGGGTCGCGATCCGGGGAGCTGTTTTTT. Translation gives CASTQYGGSRSGELFF.

The V call is TRBV18, the J call TRBJ2-1, with D perhaps being TRBD1 or TRBD2 (5 bases each). The V gene lost 4 bases and the J gene lost 0 bases, with 10 bases spanning the gap. The CDR3 consists of 15 residues. The germline gives CDR1 KGHSH, CDR2 LQKENI. The CDR3 DNA reads TGTGCCAGCTCACGGGGGTGGGGCTCCTACAATGAGCAGTTCTTC. Its translation: CASSRGWGSYNEQFF.

The chain is built from TRBV7-2 and TRBJ1-2, with 7 nucleotides matching TRBD1. V gave up 5 bases and J gave up 4 bases; unmatched junction bases: 4. CDR3 size: 13 residues. CDR1 is SGHTA, CDR2 FQGNSA, per germline. The CDR3 here is CASSEGQLYGYTF. CDR3 bases: TGTGCCAGCAGCGAGGGACAGCTCTATGGCTACACCTTC.

A word on this clone: The identical CDR3 is also encoded by other nucleotide sequences in the sample. V is TRBV5-1 and J is TRBJ1-5, with 7 nucleotides matching TRBD1. The V and J ends lost 2 bases and 5 bases, in that order; junction bases with no gene match: 1. Germline assignment: CDR1 SGHRS and CDR2 YFSETQ. This CDR3 region has 13 residues. The CDR3 loop is CASSFTGDQPQHF. Here the CDR3 DNA reads TGCGCCAGCAGCTTCACAGGGGATCAGCCCCAGCATTTT.

The chain joins TRBV5-1 to TRBJ1-4; no definite D call. CDR3 length equals 14 residues. Germline CDR1 SGHRS, CDR2 YFSETQ. Trimming stripped 0 bases from V and 7 bases from J, with 10 bases between. This chain's CDR3 is CASSLVGFSEKLFF. The CDR3 region has the DNA TGCGCCAGCAGCTTGGTGGGGTTCAGTGAAAAACTGTTTTTT.

This clone occurred once. This rearrangement joins TRBV6-4 to TRBJ1-6; D possibly corresponds to TRBD1 (5 bases). The V gene lost 3 bases and the J gene lost 9 bases, with 9 bases spanning the gap. The germline V gene encodes CDR1 MRHNA and CDR2 SNTAGT. CDR3 length equals 13 residues. The CDR3 nucleotides read TGTGCCAGCAGTGAGGAGAGGGGTTCACCCCTCCACTTT. This codes for CASSEERGSPLHF.

In this sample, this clone turned up once. V gene TRBV12-5 combines with J gene TRBJ1-5, with D uncertain. The V end was cut by 7 bases, the J end by 4 bases, with 17 bases between. Germline CDR1 reads LGHNT; CDR2 reads FRNRAP. This CDR3 has 15 amino acids. CDR3 in DNA: TGTGCTAGTGCCTCAAACAATCCGGGGAATCAGCCCCAGCATTTT. Its translation: CASASNNPGNQPQHF.

The table lists this clone with a count of one. The chain couples TRBV3-1 (or the pseudogene TRBV3-2) to TRBJ2-3; 9 nucleotides line up with TRBD2. Germline CDR1 reads LGHDT; CDR2 reads YNNKEL (reference sequence). V lost 4 bases, J lost 8 bases, and 13 bases stayed unmatched. The CDR3 spans 16 residues. The CDR3 DNA sequence: TGTGCCAGCAGCCTCCAGACTAGCGGAGCACAGAGTACGCAGTATTTT. Translating it yields CASSLQTSGAQSTQYF.

This clone was seen once. The chain carries TRBV6-4 and TRBJ1-1; no reliable D call. CDR1 is MRHNA and CDR2 is SNTAGT in the germline V gene. V lost 2 bases and J lost 1, with 8 bases in between. The CDR3 runs 14 residues. In DNA, the CDR3 is TGTGCCAGCAGTGACCTGACGGAGAACACTGAAGCTTTCTTT. Its translation is CASSDLTENTEAFF.

The rearrangement joins TRBV9 to TRBJ1-2; weak D call: TRBD1 (6 bases). Trimming took off 3 bases at V and 6 bases at J, with 12 bases between the two ends. This CDR3 contains 13 residues. Germline CDR1 reads SGDLS; CDR2 reads YYNGEE. CDR3 region: CASSEWGPDGYTF. The CDR3 DNA reads TGTGCCAGCAGCGAGTGGGGGCCAGATGGCTACACCTTC.

CDR3 in DNA: TGTGCCAGCAGGGCGACTAGCGGGACCTCCTACGAGCAGTACTTC. Translation: CASRATSGTSYEQYF. V gene TRBV6-5 combines with J gene TRBJ2-7; TRBD2 matches at 11 bases. Germline assignment: CDR1 MNHEY and CDR2 SVGAGI. CDR3 length: 15 residues. The ends lost 6 bases at V and 0 bases at J; junction bases unmatched: 4.

The genes are TRBV27 and TRBJ2-2; TRBD1 or TRBD2 may be the D gene (5 bases each). Trimming took 5 bases from V and 4 from J, leaving 17 bases between them. The CDR3 is made up of 16 amino acids. CDR1 is MNHEY, CDR2 SMNVEV, per germline (reference sequence). The DNA for the CDR3 is TGTGCCAGCAGTGGGGGATGGTGGACGGGCACCGGGGAGCTGTTTTTT. Translation gives CASSGGWWTGTGELFF.

The rearrangement joins TRBV28 to TRBJ1-4; possible D gene TRBD1, 5 bases. Germline V lookup: CDR1 MDHEN, CDR2 SYDVKM. Trimming stripped 3 bases from V and 2 bases from J, with 10 bases between. CDR3 length: 15 residues. The CDR3 sequence: CASSFQGDTNEKLFF. CDR3 in DNA: TGTGCCAGCAGTTTCCAGGGTGACACTAATGAAAAACTGTTTTTT.

The V and J genes are TRBV14 and TRBJ1-2; D is possibly TRBD1 (5 bases). The CDR3 contains 14 residues. V lost 1 base and J lost 4, with 10 bases in between. Germline V gives CDR1 SGHDN, CDR2 FVKESK. The CDR3 DNA reads as TGTGCCAGCAGCCAAGTGGCAGGGACCTATGGCTACACCTTC. Amino acids: CASSQVAGTYGYTF.

This clone was observed a handful of times. This chain links TRBV6-1 with TRBJ2-7; D remains unclear. The CDR3 is made up of 15 amino acids. The ends were cut back, 1 base at V and 2 bases at J, with 12 bases in the middle. From germline, CDR1 is MNHNS and CDR2 SASEGT. Here the CDR3 reads CASSEGVRQTYEQYF. CDR3 nucleotides: TGTGCCAGCAGTGAAGGGGTCAGGCAGACCTACGAGCAGTACTTC.